Shown below are 2 T cell receptor beta chains from a single sample sequenced in a study of blood T cell repertoires in COVID-19. The data were produced by immunoSEQ multiplex PCR, yet TCRdb's version contains in-frame clones alone and is incomplete. The sample lists about 130,000 clones, 79% occurring once. The sample comprised peripheral blood. The receptors originated from a man aged 40-50 years with active or convalescent COVID-19.

The rearrangement uses TRBV5-1 and TRBJ2-7; TRBD1 matches at 8 bases. This CDR3 is 16 amino acids long. Looked up from germline, CDR1 is SGHRS and CDR2 is YFSETQ. V lost 3 bases to trimming and J lost 5 bases; unmatched junction nucleotides: 13. CDR3 in DNA: TGCGCCAGCAGCTCCAACAGGGGGGTAGGGCCGGACGAGCAGTACTTC. Amino acids: CASSSNRGVGPDEQYF.

This chain joins TRBV29-1 and TRBJ1-1, with no clear D. Germline-derived CDR1 and CDR2 are SQVTM and ANQGSEA. The CDR3 loop spans 9 amino acids. The germline V and J ends were trimmed by 7 bases and 5 bases, with 5 bases remaining between them. CDR3 region: CSDSTEAFF. DNA for the CDR3: TGCAGCGATTCTACTGAAGCTTTCTTT.